The clone carrying this TCR beta chain was counted only a few times. Antigen: not known. The data were taken from a study of identical twins' blood T cells. Findings and limits, study-wide: Environmental influences on twin similarity could not be excluded.

Libraries were made from RNA as TCR cDNA, using a modified protocol. In the authors' workflow: Per-library CDR3 reads ranged about 2 to 3.6 million; clonotypes, ~90,000 to ~500,000. TCRdb reanalysed the 5' RACE reads using MiXCR and keeps one entry per CDR3 protein. For this entry, the V and J calls and clone size follow TCRdb and not the study's own pipeline. The table lists around 380,000 distinct CDR3 sequences, roughly 27% of them singletons. Germline assignment: CDR1 SQVTM and CDR2 ANQGSEA. The CDR3 loop spans 13 amino acids. V was shortened by 1 base and J by 6 bases, with 12 bases between the two germline ends.

This clonotype was obtained from a woman aged 18-50 years in good health. The chain recombines TRBV29-1 with TRBJ1-1, with D perhaps matching TRBD1 (5 bases). Sequences were obtained from PBMCs. The chain's CDR3 is CSVEGSGAAEAFF. The CDR3 nucleotides are TGCAGCGTTGAAGGCAGTGGGGCCGCTGAAGCTTTCTTT. Drawing the rest from reference TRBV29-1 and TRBJ1-1, the complete variable domain is SAVISQKPSRDICQRGTSLTIQCQVDSQVTMMFWYRQQPGQSLTLIATANQGSEATYESGFVIDKFPISRPNLTFSTLTVSNMSPEDSSIYLCSVEGSGAAEAFFGQGTRLTVV.